A single sample gave rise to the 31 T cell receptor beta chains below, sequenced in a study of cytomegalovirus exposure and HLA in healthy donors. The table came from immunoSEQ multiplex PCR; TCRdb's copy has only in-frame clones and leaves some out. The data contain over 150,000 clones, approximately 86% of them seen just once; the ten biggest clones take up about 2.2%. The sequenced sample was PBMCs. The origin of the receptors is a human donor in good health.

The chain is built from TRBV28 and TRBJ2-7; a weak D match, TRBD2 (6 bases). The CDR3 length is 13 residues. CDR1 and CDR2 from the germline V gene are MDHEN and SYDVKM. The V and J ends lost 4 bases and 5 bases respectively, with 12 bases between them. CDR3 in amino acids: CASSSRRADEQYF. In DNA form, the CDR3 reads TGTGCCAGCAGTTCACGGAGGGCCGACGAGCAGTACTTC.

This sequence joins TRBV6-5 and TRBJ2-7, with 8 bases identical to TRBD2. The CDR3 contains 15 residues. J was trimmed by 2 bases and V by 7 bases; bases with no gene match: 10. Germline CDR1 is MNHEY and CDR2 is SVGAGI. The CDR3 region has the DNA TGTGCCAGCACCCCGGGGGGGGCGGGTGCCTACGAGCAGTACTTC. Amino acids: CASTPGGAGAYEQYF.

This chain uses TRBV18 with TRBJ1-5; D is undetermined. The V end lost 4 bases, the J end lost 3 bases, and 10 bases lay between the germline ends. CDR3 length: 14 amino acids. Germline values: CDR1 KGHSH, CDR2 LQKENI. The CDR3 DNA reads TGTGCCAGCTCACTTTTGATAGACAATCAGCCCCAGCATTTT. Protein product: CASSLLIDNQPQHF.

V is TRBV13 and J is TRBJ2-4; possibly TRBD1 for D (5 bases). CDR3 length: 15 amino acids. The V and J ends lost 0 bases and 6 bases respectively, with 12 bases between them. The germline gives CDR1 PRHDT, CDR2 FYEKMQ (reference sequence). In nucleotides, the CDR3 is TGTGCCAGCAGCTTAGGAGGGCAGGGTGGAAACATTCAGTACTTC. Its protein product is CASSLGGQGGNIQYF.

Only a few counts were recorded for this clone. CDR3 DNA sequence: TGCAGCGCCCCGGGACAGATCTATGGCTACACCTTC. Translating gives CSAPGQIYGYTF. The rearrangement links TRBV29-1 to TRBJ1-2; 7 nucleotides align to TRBD1. With V trimmed by 7 bases and J by 4 bases, 6 bases remained unmatched. In germline, CDR1 is SQVTM, CDR2 ANQGSEA. The CDR3 totals 12 residues.

This clone showed up just once. The gene calls are TRBV11-3 and TRBJ1-1, with D unclear. Trimming cost V 3 bases and J 5 bases, with 10 bases left between them. The CDR3 has 13 residues. Germline V lookup: CDR1 SGHNT, CDR2 YENEEA. Here the CDR3 DNA reads TGTGCCAGCAGCTTCGCAGGCGGGACTGAAGCTTTCTTT. Translated: CASSFAGGTEAFF.

V usage is TRBV7-8 and J usage is TRBJ2-7; 7 bases agree with TRBD2. Per the germline V gene, CDR1 is SGHVS and CDR2 is FQNEAQ. V lost 5 bases, J lost 0 bases, and 7 bases stayed unmatched. This CDR3 spans 15 amino acids. The CDR3 nucleotides read TGTGCCAGCAGCCGATCGCTAGCGGCCTCCTACGAGCAGTACTTC. Its translation: CASSRSLAASYEQYF.

This chain links TRBV2 with TRBJ1-5; D gene unclear. The CDR3 covers 13 residues. Germline CDR1 reads SNHLY; CDR2 reads FYNNEI. Trimming took off 8 bases at V and 6 bases at J, with 14 bases between the two ends. In DNA, the CDR3 is TGTGCCAGCGTAGGACTTACGGGTCAGCCCCAGCATTTT. Protein sequence: CASVGLTGQPQHF. Combining the CDR3 with reference TRBV2 and TRBJ1-5 gives the whole variable domain EPEVTQTPSHQVTQMGQEVILRCVPISNHLYFYWYRQILGQKVEFLVSFYNNEISEKSEIFDDQFSVERPDGSNFTLKIRSTKLEDSAMYFCASVGLTGQPQHFGDGTRLSIL.

This clone was detected once. The chain couples TRBV18 to TRBJ1-1, with a tentative D call TRBD1 (6 bases). CDR1 and CDR2 (germline): KGHSH, LQKENI. The CDR3 sequence is 16 residues long. Trimming left V 6 bases short and J 0 bases short, with 17 bases between. CDR3 in DNA: TGTGCCAGCTCCCCCCGGGACAAGCTTATGAACACTGAAGCTTTCTTT. It translates to CASSPRDKLMNTEAFF. The full variable domain, completed using reference TRBV18 and TRBJ1-1, is NAGVMQNPRHLVRRRGQEARLRCSPMKGHSHVYWYRQLPEEGLKFMVYLQKENIIDESGMPKERFSAEFPKEGPSILRIQQVVRGDSAAYFCASSPRDKLMNTEAFFGQGTRLTVV.

The rearrangement joins TRBV7-2 to TRBJ2-7; D gene unclear. The CDR3 runs 14 residues. Per the germline V gene, CDR1 is SGHTA and CDR2 is FQGNSA. V was clipped by 1 base and J by 4 bases, with 11 bases between them. CDR3 loop: CASSLEVNGYEQYF. CDR3 DNA: TGTGCCAGCAGCTTAGAGGTTAACGGGTACGAGCAGTACTTC.

The CDR3 is CASSKPRPSGYNEQFF. In nucleotides, the CDR3 is TGTGCCAGCAGCAAACCCCGGCCTAGCGGCTACAATGAGCAGTTCTTC. The rearrangement uses TRBV14 and TRBJ2-1; 7 bases map to TRBD2. Germline CDR1 SGHDN, CDR2 FVKESK. The CDR3 length is 16 residues. V shed 5 bases and J 3 bases; nucleotides not matched to a gene: 10.

This chain uses TRBV4-1 with TRBJ2-1; D is possibly TRBD2 (6 bases). The CDR3 runs to 17 residues. Trimming took 4 bases from V and 1 from J, leaving 17 bases between them. Germline CDR1 is MGHRA and CDR2 is YSYEKL. The CDR3 here is CASSRSTRGASYNEQFF. CDR3 bases: TGCGCCAGCAGCCGCAGTACGCGCGGGGCGTCCTACAATGAGCAGTTCTTC.

V is TRBV5-1 and J is TRBJ2-4; maybe TRBD2 (6 bases). Trimming took off 4 bases at V and 4 bases at J, with 18 bases between the two ends. Germline CDR1 reads SGHRS; CDR2 reads YFSETQ. The CDR3 spans 16 residues. The CDR3 DNA reads as TGCGCCAGCAGCCCAGCGGGCCCCTTGGGAAAAAACATTCAGTACTTC. Protein: CASSPAGPLGKNIQYF.

J is TRBJ1-1 and V is TRBV6-5, with D perhaps TRBD1 (5 bases). Trimming shortened V by 5 bases and J by 1 base, and 14 bases separated the two germline ends. CDR1 and CDR2 (germline): MNHEY, SVGAGI. This CDR3 is built from 15 residues. The CDR3 nucleotides are TGTGCCAGCAGTACCTACAGGCGCCAGAACACTGAAGCTTTCTTT. As protein: CASSTYRRQNTEAFF.

This chain connects TRBV4-1 to TRBJ2-1; 10 bases map to TRBD2. Looked up from germline, CDR1 is MGHRA and CDR2 is YSYEKL. This CDR3 region has 16 residues. The trim removed 0 bases at V and 7 bases at J, leaving 6 bases unmatched. CDR3 nucleotide sequence: TGCGCCAGCAGCCAAGATCCTAGCGGGAGTAAGAATGAGCAGTTCTTC. Its protein is CASSQDPSGSKNEQFF.

As to this clone: The DNA is left out, because the CDR3 cannot be placed on it with certainty; the CDR3 is given as TCRdb lists it. V gene TRBV28 combines with J gene TRBJ1-3. The CDR3 adds up to 16 amino acids, both ends counted. The germline CDR1 and CDR2 sequences are MDHEN and SYDVKM. The CDR3 spells CASSLFLSGSGNTIYF.

The chain carries TRBV28 and TRBJ2-3, with TRBD1 identical over 12 bases. The CDR3 spans 15 residues. Trimming removed 6 bases from V and 5 bases from J; junction bases left unmatched: 6. CDR1 is MDHEN and CDR2 is SYDVKM in the germline V gene. As DNA, the CDR3 is TGTGCCAGCAGACAGGGGACAGGGGGCAGAGATACGCAGTATTTT. Its translation: CASRQGTGGRDTQYF.

This chain links TRBV6-1 with TRBJ1-5, with D perhaps TRBD1 (5 bases). V lost 2 bases and J lost 7, with 9 bases in between. CDR1 MNHNS and CDR2 SASEGT come from the germline V gene. The CDR3 has 13 residues. The CDR3 protein is CASSEFGGQPQHF. DNA for the CDR3: TGTGCCAGCAGTGAATTTGGGGGGCAGCCCCAGCATTTT.

V is TRBV6-5 and J is TRBJ1-2, with TRBD1 matching over 10 bases. V was clipped by 7 bases and J by 7 bases; unmatched bases: 9. The CDR3 extends over 14 amino acids. CDR1 MNHEY and CDR2 SVGAGI come from the germline V gene. This chain's CDR3 is CASNRGDRGGGYTF. The CDR3 DNA reads as TGTGCCAGCAACAGAGGGGACAGGGGAGGTGGCTACACCTTC.

V usage is TRBV19 and J usage is TRBJ1-4; D gene ambiguous. V was clipped by 5 bases and J by 4 bases, with 11 bases between them. Germline values: CDR1 LNHDA, CDR2 SQIVND (reference sequence). This CDR3 has 14 residues. The CDR3 loop reads CASSAGVHNEKLFF. CDR3 coding DNA: TGTGCCAGTAGTGCCGGGGTTCATAATGAAAAACTGTTTTTT.

The V and J genes are TRBV25-1 and TRBJ2-1, with 10 bases matching TRBD2. Germline CDR1 and CDR2: MGHDK and SYGVNS. V was clipped by 4 bases and J by 6 bases; unmatched bases: 6. The CDR3 covers 15 residues. The CDR3 DNA is TGTGCCAGCAGTGTCTCTAGCGGGGGCGGCAATGAGCAGTTCTTC. It is translated as CASSVSSGGGNEQFF.

The chain joins TRBV7-2 to TRBJ2-7; D possibly corresponds to TRBD1 (5 bases). V lost 5 bases to trimming and J lost 1 base, with 18 bases between them. Germline V gene data show CDR1 as SGHTA and CDR2 as FQGNSA. This CDR3 contains 16 residues. The CDR3 nucleotides are TGTGCCAGCAGCCTCTTTGGACATAGCCTTTCCTACGAGCAGTACTTC. This sequence encodes CASSLFGHSLSYEQYF.

The chain recombines TRBV27 with TRBJ2-4; TRBD2 is a possible D gene (5 bases). Germline loops: CDR1 MNHEY, CDR2 SMNVEV (reference sequence). The CDR3 length is 14 residues. The ends were cut back, 3 bases at V and 4 bases at J, with 10 bases in the middle. CDR3 residues: CASSLSGSKNIQYF. In DNA form, the CDR3 reads TGTGCCAGCAGTTTGTCGGGGTCGAAAAACATTCAGTACTTC.

This clone was picked up one time. The rearrangement links TRBV13 to TRBJ1-2; 7 bases match TRBD1. This CDR3 is built from 15 residues. With V trimmed by 5 bases and J by 4 bases, 10 bases remained unmatched. In germline, CDR1 is PRHDT, CDR2 FYEKMQ (reference sequence). CDR3 protein: CASSPRTGYPYGYTF. The CDR3 region has the DNA TGTGCCAGCAGCCCCCGGACAGGCTACCCCTATGGCTACACCTTC.

The rearrangement joins TRBV5-1 to TRBJ2-5; 8 bases are a match to TRBD1. V gave up 2 bases and J gave up 5 bases; unmatched junction bases: 8. The CDR3 is 15 amino acids. CDR1 is SGHRS and CDR2 is YFSETQ in the germline V gene. The CDR3 DNA reads TGCGCCAGCAGCTTATCGGACAGGGTGAAGGAGACCCAGTACTTC. Protein product: CASSLSDRVKETQYF.

Only a few counts were recorded for this clone. J is TRBJ1-1 and V is TRBV18; TRBD1 is a possible D gene (5 bases). This CDR3 comprises 15 residues. The germline CDR1 and CDR2 sequences are KGHSH and LQKENI. V lost 2 bases and J lost 1, with 11 bases in between. CDR3 region: CASSPTTDTNTEAFF. The CDR3, as DNA: TGTGCCAGCTCACCAACGACAGATACGAACACTGAAGCTTTCTTT.

V and J are TRBV2 and TRBJ2-2; 9 bases align to TRBD2. Germline loops: CDR1 SNHLY, CDR2 FYNNEI. This CDR3 is 17 amino acids long. With 4 bases clipped from V and 4 bases from J, the junction kept 10 bases outside the gene matches. The CDR3 nucleotides are TGTGCCAGCAGTGGTTGGGGGCGGGAGGGCCTCACCGGGGAGCTGTTTTTT. Amino acids: CASSGWGREGLTGELFF.

V usage is TRBV7-9 and J usage is TRBJ1-5; 9 positions match TRBD1. Trimming removed 5 bases from V and 5 bases from J; junction bases left unmatched: 16. The germline gives CDR1 SEHNR, CDR2 FQNEAQ (reference sequence). The CDR3 is 18 residues long. DNA of the CDR3: TGTGCCAGCAGCCCGGGACAGGGACTTCCCGCCGGTCATCAGCCCCAGCATTTT. The encoded protein is CASSPGQGLPAGHQPQHF.

Written as DNA, the CDR3 is TGTGCCAGCAGCTTCTCCCTCGACAGGGGCAGGGAAGCTTTCTTT. Encoded protein: CASSFSLDRGREAFF. The chain employs TRBV5-6 and TRBJ1-1; 8 nucleotides match TRBD1. Germline CDR1 reads SGHDT; CDR2 reads YYEEEE. V trimming: 2 bases; J trimming: 8 bases; junction bases outside the gene matches: 11. This CDR3 comprises 15 residues.

This clone was seen once. The CDR3 DNA sequence: TGTGCCAGTAGTATTAGTCACGGTCAGGACTATGGCTACACCTTC. Protein product: CASSISHGQDYGYTF. The V gene is TRBV19, the J gene TRBJ1-2, with D hard to call. This CDR3 is built from 15 residues. Trimming shortened V by 3 bases and J by 3 bases, and 14 bases separated the two germline ends. The germline V gene encodes CDR1 LNHDA and CDR2 SQIVND (reference sequence).

V usage is TRBV29-1 and J usage is TRBJ2-1; D perhaps matches TRBD2 (5 bases). There are 15 residues in the CDR3. Trimming cost V 1 base and J 8 bases, with 18 bases left between them. Germline lookup yields CDR1 SQVTM and CDR2 ANQGSEA. CDR3 DNA: TGCAGCGTTGAAGGCTTCGGTTCTCGGGATTATGAGCAGTTCTTC. This sequence encodes CSVEGFGSRDYEQFF.